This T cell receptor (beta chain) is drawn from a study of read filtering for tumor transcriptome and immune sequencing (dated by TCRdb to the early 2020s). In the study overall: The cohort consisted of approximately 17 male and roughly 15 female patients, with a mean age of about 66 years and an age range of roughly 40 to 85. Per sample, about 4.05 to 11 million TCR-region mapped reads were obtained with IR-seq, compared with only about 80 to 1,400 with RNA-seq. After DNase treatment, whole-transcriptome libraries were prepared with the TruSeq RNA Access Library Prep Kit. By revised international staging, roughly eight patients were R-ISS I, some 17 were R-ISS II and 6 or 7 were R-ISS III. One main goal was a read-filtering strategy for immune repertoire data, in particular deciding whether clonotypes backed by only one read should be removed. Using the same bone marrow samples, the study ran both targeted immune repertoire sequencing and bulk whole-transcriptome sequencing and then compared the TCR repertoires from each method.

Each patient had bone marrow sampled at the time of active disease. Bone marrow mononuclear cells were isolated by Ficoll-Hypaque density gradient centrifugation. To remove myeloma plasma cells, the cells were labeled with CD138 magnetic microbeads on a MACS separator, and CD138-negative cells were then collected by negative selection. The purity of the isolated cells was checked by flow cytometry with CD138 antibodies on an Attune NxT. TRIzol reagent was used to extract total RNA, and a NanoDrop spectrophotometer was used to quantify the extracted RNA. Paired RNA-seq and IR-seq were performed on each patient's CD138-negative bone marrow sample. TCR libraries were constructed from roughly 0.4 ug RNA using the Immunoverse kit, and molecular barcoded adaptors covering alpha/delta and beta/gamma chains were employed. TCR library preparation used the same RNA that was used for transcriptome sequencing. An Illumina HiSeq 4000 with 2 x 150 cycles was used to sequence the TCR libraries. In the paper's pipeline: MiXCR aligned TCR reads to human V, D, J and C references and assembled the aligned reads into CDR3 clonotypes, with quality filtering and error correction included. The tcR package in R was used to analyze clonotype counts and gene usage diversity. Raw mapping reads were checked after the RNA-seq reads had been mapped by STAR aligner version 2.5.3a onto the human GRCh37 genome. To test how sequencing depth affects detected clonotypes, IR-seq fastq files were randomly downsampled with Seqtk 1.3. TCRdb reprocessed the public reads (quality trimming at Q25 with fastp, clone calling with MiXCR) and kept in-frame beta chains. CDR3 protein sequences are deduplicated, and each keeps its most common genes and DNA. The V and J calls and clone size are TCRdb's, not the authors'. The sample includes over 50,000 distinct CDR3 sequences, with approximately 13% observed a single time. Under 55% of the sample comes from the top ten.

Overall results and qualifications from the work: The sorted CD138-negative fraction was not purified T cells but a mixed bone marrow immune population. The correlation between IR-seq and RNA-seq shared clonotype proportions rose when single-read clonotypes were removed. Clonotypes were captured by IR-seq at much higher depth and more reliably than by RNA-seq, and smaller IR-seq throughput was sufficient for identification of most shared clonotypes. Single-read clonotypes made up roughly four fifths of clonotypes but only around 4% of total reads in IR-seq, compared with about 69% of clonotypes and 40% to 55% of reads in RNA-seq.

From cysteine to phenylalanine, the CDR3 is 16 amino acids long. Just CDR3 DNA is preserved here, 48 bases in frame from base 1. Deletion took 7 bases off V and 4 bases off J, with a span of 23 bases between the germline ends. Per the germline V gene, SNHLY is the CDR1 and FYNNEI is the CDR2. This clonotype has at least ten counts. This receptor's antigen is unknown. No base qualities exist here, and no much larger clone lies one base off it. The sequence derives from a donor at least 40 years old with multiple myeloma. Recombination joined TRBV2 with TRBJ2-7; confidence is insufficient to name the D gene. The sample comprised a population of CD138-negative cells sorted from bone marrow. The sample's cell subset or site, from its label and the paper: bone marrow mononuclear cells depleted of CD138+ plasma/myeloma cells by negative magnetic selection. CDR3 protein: CASNLLLQEGYYEQYF. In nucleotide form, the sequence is TGTGCCAGCAACCTACTTCTGCAGGAAGGGTATTACGAGCAGTACTTC.